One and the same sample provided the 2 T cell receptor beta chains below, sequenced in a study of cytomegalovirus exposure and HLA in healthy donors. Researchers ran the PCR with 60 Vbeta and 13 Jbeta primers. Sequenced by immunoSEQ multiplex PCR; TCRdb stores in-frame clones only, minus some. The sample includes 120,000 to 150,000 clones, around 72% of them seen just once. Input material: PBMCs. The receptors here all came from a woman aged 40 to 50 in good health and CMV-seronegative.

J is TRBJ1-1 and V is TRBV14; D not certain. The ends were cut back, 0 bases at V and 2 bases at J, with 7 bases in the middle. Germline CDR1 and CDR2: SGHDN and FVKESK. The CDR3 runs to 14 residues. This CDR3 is CASSQDTVNTEAFF. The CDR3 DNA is TGTGCCAGCAGCCAAGATACAGTTAACACTGAAGCTTTCTTT.

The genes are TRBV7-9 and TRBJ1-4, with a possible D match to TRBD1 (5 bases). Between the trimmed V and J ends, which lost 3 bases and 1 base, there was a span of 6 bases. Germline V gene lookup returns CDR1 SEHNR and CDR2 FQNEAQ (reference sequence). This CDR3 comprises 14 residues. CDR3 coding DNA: TGTGCCAGCAGCTTGGGGGGAACTAATGAAAAACTGTTTTTT. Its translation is CASSLGGTNEKLFF.